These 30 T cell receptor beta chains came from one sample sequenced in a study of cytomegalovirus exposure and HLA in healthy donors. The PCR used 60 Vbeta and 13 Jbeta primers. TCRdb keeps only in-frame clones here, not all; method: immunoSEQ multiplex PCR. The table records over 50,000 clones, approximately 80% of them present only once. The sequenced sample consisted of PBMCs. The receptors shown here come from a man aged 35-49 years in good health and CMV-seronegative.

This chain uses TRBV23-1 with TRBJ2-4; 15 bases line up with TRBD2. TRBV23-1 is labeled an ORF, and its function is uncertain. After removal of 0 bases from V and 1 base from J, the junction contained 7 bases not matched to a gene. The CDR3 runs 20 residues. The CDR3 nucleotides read TGCGCCAGCAGTCAATCGTACGGACTAGCGGGGGGGCAGGCCAAAAACATTCAGTACTTC. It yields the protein CASSQSYGLAGGQAKNIQYF.

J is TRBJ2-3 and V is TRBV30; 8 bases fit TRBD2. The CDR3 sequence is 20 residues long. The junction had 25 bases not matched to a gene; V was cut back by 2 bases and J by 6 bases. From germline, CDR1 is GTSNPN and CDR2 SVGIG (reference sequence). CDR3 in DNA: TGTGCCTGGAGTCCAATAGGAACTAGCGGCTTACCAAGACCCCAGGATACGCAGTATTTT. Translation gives CAWSPIGTSGLPRPQDTQYF.

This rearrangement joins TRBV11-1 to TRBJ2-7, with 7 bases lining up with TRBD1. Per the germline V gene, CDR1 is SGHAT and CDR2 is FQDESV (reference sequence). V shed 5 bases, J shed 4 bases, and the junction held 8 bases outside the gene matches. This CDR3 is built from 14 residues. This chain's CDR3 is CASSRRDSHYEQYV. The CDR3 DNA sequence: TGTGCCAGCAGCCGACGGGACAGCCATTACGAGCAGTACGTC.

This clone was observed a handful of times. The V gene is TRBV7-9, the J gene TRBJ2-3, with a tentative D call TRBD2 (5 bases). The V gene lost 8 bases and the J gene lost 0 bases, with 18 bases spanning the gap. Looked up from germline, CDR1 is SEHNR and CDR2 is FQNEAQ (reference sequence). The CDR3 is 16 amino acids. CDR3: CASRAAFPGSTDTQYF. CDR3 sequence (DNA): TGTGCCAGCCGTGCGGCCTTTCCGGGGAGCACAGATACGCAGTATTTT.

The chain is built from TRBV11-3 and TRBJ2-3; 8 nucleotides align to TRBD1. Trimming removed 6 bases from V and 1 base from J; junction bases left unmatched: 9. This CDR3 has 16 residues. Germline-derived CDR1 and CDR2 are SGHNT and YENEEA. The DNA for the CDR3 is TGTGCCAGCAGAACGGACAGGGATGTTGGCACAGATACGCAGTATTTT. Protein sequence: CASRTDRDVGTDTQYF.

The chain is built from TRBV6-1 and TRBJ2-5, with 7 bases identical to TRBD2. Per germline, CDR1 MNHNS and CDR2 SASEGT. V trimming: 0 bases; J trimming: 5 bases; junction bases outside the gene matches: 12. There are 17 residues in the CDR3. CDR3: CASSEALWGGYVETQYF. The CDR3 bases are TGTGCCAGCAGTGAAGCGTTGTGGGGGGGGTACGTGGAGACCCAGTACTTC.

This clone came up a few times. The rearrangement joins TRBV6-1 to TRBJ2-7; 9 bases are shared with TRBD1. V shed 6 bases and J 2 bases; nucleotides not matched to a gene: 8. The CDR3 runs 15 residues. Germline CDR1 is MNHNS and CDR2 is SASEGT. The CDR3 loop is CASRDGGTGTYEQYF. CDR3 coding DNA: TGTGCCAGCAGGGATGGGGGGACAGGGACCTACGAGCAGTACTTC.

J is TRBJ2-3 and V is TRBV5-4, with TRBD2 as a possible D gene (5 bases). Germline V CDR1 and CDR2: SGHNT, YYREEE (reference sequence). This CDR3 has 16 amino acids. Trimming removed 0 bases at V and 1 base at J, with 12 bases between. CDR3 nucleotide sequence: TGTGCCAGCAGCTTGGCCATGAGGGCAGGCACAGATACGCAGTATTTT. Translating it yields CASSLAMRAGTDTQYF.

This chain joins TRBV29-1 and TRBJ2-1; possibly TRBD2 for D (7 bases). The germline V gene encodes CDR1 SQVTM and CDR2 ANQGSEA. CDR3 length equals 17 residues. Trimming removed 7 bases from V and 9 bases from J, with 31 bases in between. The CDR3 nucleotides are TGCAGCGCCCCCCCCGTCTTGAGGGATAAGGGGGGGACTGAGCAGTTCTTC. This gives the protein CSAPPVLRDKGGTEQFF.

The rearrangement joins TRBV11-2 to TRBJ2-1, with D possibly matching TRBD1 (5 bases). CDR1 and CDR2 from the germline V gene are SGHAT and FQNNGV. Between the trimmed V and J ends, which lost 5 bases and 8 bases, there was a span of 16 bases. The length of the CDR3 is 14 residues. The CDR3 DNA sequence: TGTGCCAGCAGCCGGCCCGCAGGGTTGTATGAGCAGTTCTTC. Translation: CASSRPAGLYEQFF.

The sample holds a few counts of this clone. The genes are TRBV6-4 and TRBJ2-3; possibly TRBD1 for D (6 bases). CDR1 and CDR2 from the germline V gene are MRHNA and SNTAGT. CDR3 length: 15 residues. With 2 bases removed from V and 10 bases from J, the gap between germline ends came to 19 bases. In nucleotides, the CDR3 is TGTGCCAGCAGTGACATGGCAGGGACACCGTCGGCGCAGTATTTT. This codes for CASSDMAGTPSAQYF.

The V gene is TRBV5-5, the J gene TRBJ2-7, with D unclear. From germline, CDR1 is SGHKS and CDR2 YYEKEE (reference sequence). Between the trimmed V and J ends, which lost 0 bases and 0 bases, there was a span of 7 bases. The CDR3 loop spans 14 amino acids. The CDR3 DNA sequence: TGTGCCAGCAGCTTGGTGGTGGGCTCCTACGAGCAGTACGTC. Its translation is CASSLVVGSYEQYV.

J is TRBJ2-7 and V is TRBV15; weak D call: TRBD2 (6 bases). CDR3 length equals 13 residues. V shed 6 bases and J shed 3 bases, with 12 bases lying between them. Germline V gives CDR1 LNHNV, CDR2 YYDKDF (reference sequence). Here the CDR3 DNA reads TGTGCCACCAGTTCACGACTAGTCTACGAGCAGTACTTC. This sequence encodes CATSSRLVYEQYF.

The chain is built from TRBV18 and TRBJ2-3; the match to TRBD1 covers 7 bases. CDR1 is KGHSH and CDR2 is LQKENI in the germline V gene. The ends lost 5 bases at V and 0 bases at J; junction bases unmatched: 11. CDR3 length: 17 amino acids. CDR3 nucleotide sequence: TGTGCCAGCTCATCAAGTCTCCGGGACAGTAGCACAGATACGCAGTATTTT. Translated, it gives CASSSSLRDSSTDTQYF.

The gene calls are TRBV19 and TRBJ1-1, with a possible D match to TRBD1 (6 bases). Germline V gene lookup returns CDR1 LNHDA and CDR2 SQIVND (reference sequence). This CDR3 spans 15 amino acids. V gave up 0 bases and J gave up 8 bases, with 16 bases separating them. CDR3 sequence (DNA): TGTGCCAGTAGTATAGATCATCGGCAGGGGAAGGAAGCTTTCTTT. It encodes CASSIDHRQGKEAFF.

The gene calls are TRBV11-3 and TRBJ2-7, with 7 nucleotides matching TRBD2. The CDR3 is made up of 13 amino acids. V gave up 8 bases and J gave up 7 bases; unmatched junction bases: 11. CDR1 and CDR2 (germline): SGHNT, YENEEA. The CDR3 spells CASRGRGVGEQYF. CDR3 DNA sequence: TGTGCCAGCCGCGGACGGGGGGTTGGAGAGCAGTACTTC. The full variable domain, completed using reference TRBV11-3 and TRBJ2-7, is EAGVVQSPRYKIIEKKQPVAFWCNPISGHNTLYWYLQNLGQGPELLIRYENEEAVDDSQLPKDRFSAERLKGVDSTLKIQPAELGDSAVYLCASRGRGVGEQYFGPGTRLTVT.

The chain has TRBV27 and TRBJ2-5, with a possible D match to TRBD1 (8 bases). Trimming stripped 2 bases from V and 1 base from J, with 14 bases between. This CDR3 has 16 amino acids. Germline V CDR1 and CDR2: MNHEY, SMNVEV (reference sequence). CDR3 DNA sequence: TGTGCCAGCAGTTTACTCGGGGGGACAGGCCAAGAGACCCAGTACTTC. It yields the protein CASSLLGGTGQETQYF.

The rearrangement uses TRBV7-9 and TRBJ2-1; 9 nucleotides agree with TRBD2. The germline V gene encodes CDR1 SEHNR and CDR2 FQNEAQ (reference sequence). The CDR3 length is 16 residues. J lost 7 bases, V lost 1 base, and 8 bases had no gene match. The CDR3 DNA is TGTGCCAGCAGCTTAGATTTTGCGGGGGGGCCGAATGAGCAGTTCTTC. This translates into CASSLDFAGGPNEQFF.

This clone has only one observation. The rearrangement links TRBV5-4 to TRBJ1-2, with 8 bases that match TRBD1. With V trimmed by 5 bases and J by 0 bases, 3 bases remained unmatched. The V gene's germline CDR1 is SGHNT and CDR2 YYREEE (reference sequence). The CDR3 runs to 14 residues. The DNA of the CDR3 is TGTGCCAGCAGTGGACAGGGAGCTAACTATGGCTACACCTTC. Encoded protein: CASSGQGANYGYTF.

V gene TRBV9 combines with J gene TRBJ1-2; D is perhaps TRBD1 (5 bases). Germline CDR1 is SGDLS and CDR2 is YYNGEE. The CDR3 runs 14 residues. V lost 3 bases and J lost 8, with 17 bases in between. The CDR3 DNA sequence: TGTGCCAGCAGCGGGGTGGAGGGACGGTACGGCTACACCTTC. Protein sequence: CASSGVEGRYGYTF.

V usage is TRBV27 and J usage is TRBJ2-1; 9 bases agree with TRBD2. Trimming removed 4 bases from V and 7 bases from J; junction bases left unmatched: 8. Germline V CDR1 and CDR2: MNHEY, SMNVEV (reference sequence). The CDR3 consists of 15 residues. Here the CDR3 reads CASSSAGLALNEQFF. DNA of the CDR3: TGTGCCAGCAGTTCCGCGGGACTAGCTCTAAATGAGCAGTTCTTC.

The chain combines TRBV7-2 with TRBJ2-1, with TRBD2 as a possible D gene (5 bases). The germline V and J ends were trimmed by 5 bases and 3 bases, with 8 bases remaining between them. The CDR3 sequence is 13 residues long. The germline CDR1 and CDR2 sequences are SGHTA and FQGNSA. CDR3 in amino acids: CASSPRDYNEQFF. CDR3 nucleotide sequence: TGTGCCAGCAGCCCCCGGGACTACAATGAGCAGTTCTTC.

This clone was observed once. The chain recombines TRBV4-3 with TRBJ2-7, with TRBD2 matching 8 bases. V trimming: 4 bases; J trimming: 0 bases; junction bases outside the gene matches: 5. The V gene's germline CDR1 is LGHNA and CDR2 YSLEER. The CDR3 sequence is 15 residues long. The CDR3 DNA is TGCGCCAGCAGCCCGAGCGGGGGCCCCTCCTACGAGCAGTACTTC. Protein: CASSPSGGPSYEQYF.

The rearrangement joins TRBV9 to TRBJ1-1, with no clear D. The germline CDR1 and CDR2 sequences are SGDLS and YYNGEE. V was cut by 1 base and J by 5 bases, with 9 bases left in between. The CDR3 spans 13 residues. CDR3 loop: CASSVHRGTEAFF. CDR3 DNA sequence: TGTGCCAGCAGCGTACACCGGGGAACTGAAGCTTTCTTT.

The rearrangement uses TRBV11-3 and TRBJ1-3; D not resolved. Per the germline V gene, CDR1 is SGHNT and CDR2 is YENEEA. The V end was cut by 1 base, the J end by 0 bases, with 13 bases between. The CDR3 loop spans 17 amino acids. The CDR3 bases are TGTGCCAGCAGCTTAGTGGTGTCCAGGAACTCTGGAAACACCATATATTTT. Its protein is CASSLVVSRNSGNTIYF.

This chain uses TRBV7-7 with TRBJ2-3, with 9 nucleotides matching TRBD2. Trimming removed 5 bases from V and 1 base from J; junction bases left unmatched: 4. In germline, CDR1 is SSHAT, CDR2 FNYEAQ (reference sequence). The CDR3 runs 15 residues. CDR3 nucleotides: TGTGCCAGCAGCCCCTTAGCGGGGGGCACAGATACGCAGTATTTT. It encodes CASSPLAGGTDTQYF.

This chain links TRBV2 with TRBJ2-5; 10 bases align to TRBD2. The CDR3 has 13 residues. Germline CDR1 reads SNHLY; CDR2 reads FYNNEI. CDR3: CAGSGGVQETQYF. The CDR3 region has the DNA TGTGCTGGGAGCGGGGGGGTCCAAGAGACCCAGTACTTC.

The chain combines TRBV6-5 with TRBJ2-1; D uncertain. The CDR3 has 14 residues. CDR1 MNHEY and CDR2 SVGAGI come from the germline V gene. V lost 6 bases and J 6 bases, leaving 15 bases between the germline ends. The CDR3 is CASSNSFLPNEQFF. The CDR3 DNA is TGTGCCAGCAGCAACTCGTTCCTCCCCAATGAGCAGTTCTTC.

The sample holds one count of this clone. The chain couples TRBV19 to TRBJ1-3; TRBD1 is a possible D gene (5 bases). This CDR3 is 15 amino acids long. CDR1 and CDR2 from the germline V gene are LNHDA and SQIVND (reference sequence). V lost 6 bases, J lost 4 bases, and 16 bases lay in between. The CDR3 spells CASSDSGGSGNTIYF. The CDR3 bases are TGTGCCAGTAGCGACTCGGGGGGGAGCGGAAACACCATATATTTT.

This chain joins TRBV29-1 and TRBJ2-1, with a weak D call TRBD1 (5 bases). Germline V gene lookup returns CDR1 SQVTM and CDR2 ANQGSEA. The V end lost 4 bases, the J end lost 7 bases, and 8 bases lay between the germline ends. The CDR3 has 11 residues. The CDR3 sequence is CSVVQGNEQFF. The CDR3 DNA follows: TGCAGCGTTGTGCAGGGAAATGAGCAGTTCTTC.